Following are 13 T cell receptor beta chains from one sample sequenced in a study of OX40 agonist ivuxolimab in advanced cancers. Libraries came from the immunoSEQ multiplex PCR assay. As stored in TCRdb, this immuneACCESS dataset retains in-frame rearrangements with V and J assigned. A fraction of the clones does not appear; measured against another copy, unresolved V genes explain less than half of the discrepancy, and the remainder lacks a known reason. The sample yields around 61,000 clones; around 93% were counted once. The top ten clonotypes cover over 20% of the sample. Sequences were derived from CD4+ or CD8+ T cells sorted from blood, sampled in a trial of the OX40 agonist ivuxolimab. These receptors all stem from an adult with an advanced solid tumor such as melanoma, head and neck, liver or kidney cancer.

V gene TRBV7-8 combines with J gene TRBJ2-3; D possibly corresponds to TRBD1 (5 bases). Germline V lookup: CDR1 SGHVS, CDR2 FQNEAQ. V lost 0 bases and J lost 2, with 9 bases in between. This CDR3 region has 15 residues. CDR3 amino acids: CASSLAGLTTDTQYF. The CDR3 DNA follows: TGTGCCAGCAGCTTAGCGGGGCTAACCACAGATACGCAGTATTTT.

The chain joins TRBV6-5 to TRBJ2-7, with D perhaps TRBD1 (5 bases). V was pared by 2 bases and J by 2 bases, with 10 bases between. Germline V gives CDR1 MNHEY, CDR2 SVGAGI. The CDR3 has 14 residues. CDR3 DNA: TGTGCCAGCAGTTACGGGGCAGGGACCTACGAGCAGTACTTC. Protein product: CASSYGAGTYEQYF.

The chain combines TRBV30 with TRBJ1-2, with 9 nucleotides matching TRBD1. Looked up from germline, CDR1 is GTSNPN and CDR2 is SVGIG (reference sequence). After removal of 5 bases from V and 2 bases from J, the junction contained 9 bases not matched to a gene. The CDR3 runs 15 residues. CDR3 loop: CAWANVDRGNYGYTF. The CDR3 coding sequence is TGTGCCTGGGCGAATGTAGACAGGGGGAACTATGGCTACACCTTC.

V gene TRBV28 combines with J gene TRBJ1-1, with D uncertain. This CDR3 region has 16 residues. Germline V gene sequence: CDR1 MDHEN, CDR2 SYDVKM. V was clipped by 2 bases and J by 5 bases, with 18 bases between them. CDR3 sequence (DNA): TGTGCCAGCAGTTTACCGCGGCTCGAGGGCAAGACTGAAGCTTTCTTT. It codes for CASSLPRLEGKTEAFF.

This rearrangement joins TRBV4-1 to TRBJ2-5; a possible D gene is TRBD2 (6 bases). This CDR3 spans 14 amino acids. V shed 1 base and J shed 6 bases, with 12 bases lying between them. Germline loops: CDR1 MGHRA, CDR2 YSYEKL. DNA for the CDR3: TGCGCCAGCAGCCAAGGGGCGGGGTTGAAGACCCAGTACTTC. Its translation: CASSQGAGLKTQYF.

V gene TRBV19 combines with J gene TRBJ1-2; unclear D gene. The CDR3 consists of 14 residues. Germline V gives CDR1 LNHDA, CDR2 SQIVND (reference sequence). Trimming left V 4 bases short and J 2 bases short, with 11 bases between. The CDR3 is CASSRTGENYGYTF. DNA for the CDR3: TGTGCCAGTAGTAGGACCGGGGAAAACTATGGCTACACCTTC.

Concerning this clone itself: The junction departs from germline at one end; a sequencing error may be responsible. This chain uses TRBV6-1 with TRBJ2-1; D unresolved. The germline V gene has CDR1 MNHNS and CDR2 SASEGT. The length of the CDR3 is 14 residues. CDR3 in DNA: TGTGCCAGCAGTGAATGGGTCTCCCACAATGAGCAGTTCTTC. This translates into CASSEWVSHNEQFF.

J is TRBJ2-7 and V is TRBV30, with D unresolved. V dropped 0 bases and J dropped 0 bases, with 6 bases sitting between them. The germline V gene encodes CDR1 GTSNPN and CDR2 SVGIG (reference sequence). This CDR3 is 13 amino acids long. DNA of the CDR3: TGTGCCTGGAGTGTCCCACACTCCTACGAGCAGTACGTC. Its protein product is CAWSVPHSYEQYV.

This rearrangement joins TRBV7-2 to TRBJ2-1; 7 bases line up with TRBD1. In germline, CDR1 is SGHTA, CDR2 FQGNSA. Trimming at V came to 4 bases and at J to 4 bases, leaving 7 bases not matched to a gene. This CDR3 contains 15 residues. The CDR3 is CASSSRGQSYNEQFF. The CDR3 coding sequence is TGTGCCAGCAGCTCGAGGGGACAGAGTTACAATGAGCAGTTCTTC.

The CDR3 region is CASSPGTDNSPLHF. The DNA for the CDR3 is TGTGCCAGCAGCCCCGGGACAGATAATTCACCCCTCCACTTT. The gene calls are TRBV9 and TRBJ1-6; 7 bases agree with TRBD1. CDR1 is SGDLS and CDR2 is YYNGEE in the germline V gene. The CDR3 extends over 14 amino acids. The V gene end was trimmed by 4 bases and the J gene end by 5 bases; junction bases not matched to a gene: 3.

The chain combines TRBV7-2 with TRBJ2-3; 13 nucleotides align to TRBD2. Trimming cost V 5 bases and J 5 bases; bases outside gene matches: 10. The CDR3 length is 17 residues. Germline V gene data show CDR1 as SGHTA and CDR2 as FQGNSA. CDR3: CASSPGLAGERGDTQYF. DNA for the CDR3: TGTGCCAGCAGCCCCGGACTAGCGGGAGAAAGAGGAGATACGCAGTATTTT.

The chain combines TRBV30 with TRBJ1-5, with 7 nucleotides matching TRBD1. Germline V gene sequence: CDR1 GTSNPN, CDR2 SVGIG (reference sequence). The V gene end was trimmed by 0 bases and the J gene end by 3 bases; junction bases not matched to a gene: 5. The CDR3 runs to 15 residues. This chain's CDR3 is CAWSVGGQHNQPQHF. CDR3 coding DNA: TGTGCCTGGAGTGTAGGGGGACAGCACAATCAGCCCCAGCATTTT.

This rearrangement joins TRBV28 to TRBJ2-3; perhaps D is TRBD1 or TRBD2 (5 bases each). Germline CDR1 and CDR2: MDHEN and SYDVKM. The length of the CDR3 is 16 residues. V dropped 6 bases and J dropped 4 bases, with 20 bases sitting between them. The CDR3 coding sequence is TGTGCCAGCAGCGAGCTAGGGGACCTCAAGGCAGATACGCAGTATTTT. It codes for CASSELGDLKADTQYF.